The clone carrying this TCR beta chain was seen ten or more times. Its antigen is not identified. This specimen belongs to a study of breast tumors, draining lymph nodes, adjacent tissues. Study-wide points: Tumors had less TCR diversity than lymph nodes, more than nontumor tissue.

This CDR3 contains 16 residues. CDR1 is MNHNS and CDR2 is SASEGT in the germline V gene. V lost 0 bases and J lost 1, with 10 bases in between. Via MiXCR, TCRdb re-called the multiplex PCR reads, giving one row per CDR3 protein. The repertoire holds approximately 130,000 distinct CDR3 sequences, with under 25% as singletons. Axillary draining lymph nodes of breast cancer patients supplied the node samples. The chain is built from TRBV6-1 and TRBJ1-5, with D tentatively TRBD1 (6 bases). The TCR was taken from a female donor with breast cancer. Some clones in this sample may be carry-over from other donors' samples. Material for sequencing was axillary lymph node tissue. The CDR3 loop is CASSEAGRGSNQPQHF. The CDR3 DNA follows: TGTGCCAGCAGTGAAGCGGGAAGGGGGAGCAATCAGCCCCAGCATTTT.